This T cell receptor (beta chain) was retrieved from a study of T cells in localized non-small cell lung cancer. Study outcomes and limitations: The study found T cell clonality highest in uninvolved adjacent lung, above tumor.

Measured with immunoSEQ multiplex PCR; TCRdb has only the in-frame clones, and not every one. This table has under 35,000 clones, 78% appearing once. As for this clone: Antigen specificity is unknown.

Trimming took off 8 bases at V and 7 bases at J, with 12 bases between the two ends. Germline lookup yields CDR1 LGHNA and CDR2 YNFKEQ. The CDR3 covers 11 residues. The J gene is TRBJ2-7, the V gene TRBV4-2, with D possibly TRBD1 on 6 matching bases. This sample comprised peripheral blood, obtained before any cancer treatment. The source is a male donor older than 55 with stage II squamous cell lung carcinoma. In DNA, the CDR3 is TGTGCCAGCTCCCCAGGGGATGAGCAGTACTTC. Residues: CASSPGDEQYF.